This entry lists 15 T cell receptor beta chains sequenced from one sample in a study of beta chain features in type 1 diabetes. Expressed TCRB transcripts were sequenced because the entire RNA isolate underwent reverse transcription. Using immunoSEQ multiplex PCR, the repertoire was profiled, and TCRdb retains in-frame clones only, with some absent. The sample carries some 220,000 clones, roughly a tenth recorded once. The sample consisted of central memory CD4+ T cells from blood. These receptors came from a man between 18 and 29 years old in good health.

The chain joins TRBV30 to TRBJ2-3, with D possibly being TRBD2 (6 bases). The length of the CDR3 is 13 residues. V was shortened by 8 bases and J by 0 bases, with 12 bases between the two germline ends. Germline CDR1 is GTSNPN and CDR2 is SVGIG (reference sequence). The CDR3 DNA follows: TGTGCCGGCGGAGGGGCTAGCACAGATACGCAGTATTTT. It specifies CAGGGASTDTQYF.

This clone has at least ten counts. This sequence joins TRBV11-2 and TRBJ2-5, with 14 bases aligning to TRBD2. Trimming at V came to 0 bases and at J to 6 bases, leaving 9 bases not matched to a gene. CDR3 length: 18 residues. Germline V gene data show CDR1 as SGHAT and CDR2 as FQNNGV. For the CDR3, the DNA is TGTGCCAGCAGCTTAGATAAATACGGGACTAGCGGGAGAAAGACCCAGTACTTC. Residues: CASSLDKYGTSGRKTQYF.

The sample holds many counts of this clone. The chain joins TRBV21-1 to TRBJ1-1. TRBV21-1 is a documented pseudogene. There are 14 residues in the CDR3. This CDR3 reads CASSKGAVNTEAFF. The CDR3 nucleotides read TGTGCCAGCAGCAAAGGGGCGGTGAACACTGAAGCTTTCTTT.

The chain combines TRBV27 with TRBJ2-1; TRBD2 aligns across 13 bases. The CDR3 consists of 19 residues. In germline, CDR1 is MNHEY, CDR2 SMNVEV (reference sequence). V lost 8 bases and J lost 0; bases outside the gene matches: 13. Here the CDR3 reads CASGRSGLAGLSSYNEQFF. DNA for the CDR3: TGTGCCAGCGGGAGATCGGGACTAGCGGGACTCAGCTCCTACAATGAGCAGTTCTTC.

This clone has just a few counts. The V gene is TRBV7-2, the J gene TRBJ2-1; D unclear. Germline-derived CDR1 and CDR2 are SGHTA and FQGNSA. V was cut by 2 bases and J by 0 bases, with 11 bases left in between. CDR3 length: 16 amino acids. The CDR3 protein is CASSLRRASSYNEQFF. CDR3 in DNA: TGTGCCAGCAGCTTAAGACGGGCCAGCTCCTACAATGAGCAGTTCTTC.

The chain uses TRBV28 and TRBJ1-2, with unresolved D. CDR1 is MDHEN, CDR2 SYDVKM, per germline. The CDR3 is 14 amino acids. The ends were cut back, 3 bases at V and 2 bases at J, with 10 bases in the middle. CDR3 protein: CASSLPGVNYGYTF. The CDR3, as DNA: TGTGCCAGCAGTTTGCCAGGTGTGAACTATGGCTACACCTTC.

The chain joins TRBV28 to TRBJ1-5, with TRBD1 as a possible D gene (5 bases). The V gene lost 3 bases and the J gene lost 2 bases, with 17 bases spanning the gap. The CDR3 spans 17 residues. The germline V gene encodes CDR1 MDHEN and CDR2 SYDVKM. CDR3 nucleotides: TGTGCCAGCAGTTTTGCCCCCAGGGTACGGGGCAATCAGCCCCAGCATTTT. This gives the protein CASSFAPRVRGNQPQHF. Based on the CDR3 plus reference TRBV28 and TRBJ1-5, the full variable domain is DVKVTQSSRYLVKRTGEKVFLECVQDMDHENMFWYRQDPGLGLRLIYFSYDVKMKEKGDIPEGYSVSREKKERFSLILESASTNQTSMYLCASSFAPRVRGNQPQHFGDGTRLSIL.

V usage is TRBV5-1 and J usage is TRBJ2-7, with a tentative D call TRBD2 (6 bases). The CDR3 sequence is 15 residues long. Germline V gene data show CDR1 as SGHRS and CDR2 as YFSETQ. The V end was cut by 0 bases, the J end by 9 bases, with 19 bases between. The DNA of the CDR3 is TGCGCCAGCAGCTTGGTAGTACGCGGGGACTCGGCGCAGTACTTC. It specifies CASSLVVRGDSAQYF.

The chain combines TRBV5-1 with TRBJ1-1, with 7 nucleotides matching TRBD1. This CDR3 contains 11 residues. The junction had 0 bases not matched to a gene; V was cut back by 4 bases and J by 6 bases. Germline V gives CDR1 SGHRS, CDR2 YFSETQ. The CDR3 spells CASSTGAEAFF. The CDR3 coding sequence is TGCGCCAGCAGCACAGGGGCTGAAGCTTTCTTT. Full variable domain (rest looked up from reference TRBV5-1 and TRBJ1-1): KAGVTQTPRYLIKTRGQQVTLSCSPISGHRSVSWYQQTPGQGLQFLFEYFSETQRNKGNFPGRFSGRQFSNSRSEMNVSTLELGDSALYLCASSTGAEAFFGQGTRLTVV.

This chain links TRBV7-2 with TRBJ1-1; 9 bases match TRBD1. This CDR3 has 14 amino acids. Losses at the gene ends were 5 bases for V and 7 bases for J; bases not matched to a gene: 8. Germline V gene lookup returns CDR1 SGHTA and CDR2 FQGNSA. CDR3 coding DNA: TGTGCCAGCAGCGCCCACGGACAGGGGCTTGAAGCTTTCTTT. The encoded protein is CASSAHGQGLEAFF. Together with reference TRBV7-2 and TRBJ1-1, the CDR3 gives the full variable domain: GAGVSQSPSNKVTEKGKDVELRCDPISGHTALYWYRQSLGQGLEFLIYFQGNSAPDKSGLPSDRFSAERTGGSVSTLTIQRTQQEDSAVYLCASSAHGQGLEAFFGQGTRLTVV.

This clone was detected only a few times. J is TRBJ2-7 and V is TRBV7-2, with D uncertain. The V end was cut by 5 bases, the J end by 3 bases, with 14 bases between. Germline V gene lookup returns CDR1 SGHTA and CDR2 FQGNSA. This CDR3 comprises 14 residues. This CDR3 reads CASSQPPLSYEQYF. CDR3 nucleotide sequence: TGTGCCAGCAGCCAGCCCCCTCTTAGCTACGAGCAGTACTTC.

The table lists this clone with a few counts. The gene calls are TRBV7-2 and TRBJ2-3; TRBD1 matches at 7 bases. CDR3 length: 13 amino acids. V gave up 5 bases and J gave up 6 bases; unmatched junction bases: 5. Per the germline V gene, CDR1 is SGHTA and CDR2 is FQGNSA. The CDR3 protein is CASSPRQGDTQYF. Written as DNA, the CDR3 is TGTGCCAGCAGCCCCCGACAGGGCGATACGCAGTATTTT.

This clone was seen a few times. CDR3 nucleotide sequence: TGTGCCAGCAGCTTAGGCCGCCCGACTAGCGGCACAGATACGCAGTATTTT. It encodes CASSLGRPTSGTDTQYF. The chain carries TRBV7-2 and TRBJ2-3; TRBD2 agrees at 8 bases. Germline V lookup: CDR1 SGHTA, CDR2 FQGNSA. The CDR3 spans 17 residues. V gave up 1 base and J gave up 1 base; unmatched junction bases: 7.

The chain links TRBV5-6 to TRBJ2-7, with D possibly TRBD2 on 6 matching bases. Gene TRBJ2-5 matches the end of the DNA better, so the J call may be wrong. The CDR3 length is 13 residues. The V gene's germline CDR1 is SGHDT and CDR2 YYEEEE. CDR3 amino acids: CASSPEGGETQYF. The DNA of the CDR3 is TGTGCCAGCAGCCCGGAGGGAGGCGAGACCCAGTACTTC.

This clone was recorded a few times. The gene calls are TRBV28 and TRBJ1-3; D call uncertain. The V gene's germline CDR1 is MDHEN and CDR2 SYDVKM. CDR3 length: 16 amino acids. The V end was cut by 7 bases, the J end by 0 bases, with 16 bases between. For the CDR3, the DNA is TGTGCCAGCAAGCCAGGCATGCTTTTCTCTGGAAACACCATATATTTT. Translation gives CASKPGMLFSGNTIYF.